This TCR beta chain came from a study of neurological immune-mediated disorders. As for the cDNA, it was generated by 5'RACE with 10-nucleotide random UMIs. TCRdb analysed the 5' RACE reads with MiXCR anew, one entry per CDR3 protein. Here the sample spans 55,000 to 60,000 distinct CDR3 sequences, under 4.5% being singletons. This clonotype was seen repeatedly, ten times or more. The ends were cut back, 1 base at V and 1 base at J, with 8 bases in the middle. CDR1 and CDR2 (germline): SGHAT, FQNNGV. The CDR3 loop spans 15 amino acids. The clonotype comes from a woman aged 25 to 39 with multiple sclerosis. Sequencing was done on a sample of PBMCs. The chain couples TRBV11-2 to TRBJ1-5; no reliable D call. CDR3 DNA: TGTGCCAGCAGCTTAGCTATGGGCAGCAATCAGCCCCAGCATTTT. The encoded protein is CASSLAMGSNQPQHF.